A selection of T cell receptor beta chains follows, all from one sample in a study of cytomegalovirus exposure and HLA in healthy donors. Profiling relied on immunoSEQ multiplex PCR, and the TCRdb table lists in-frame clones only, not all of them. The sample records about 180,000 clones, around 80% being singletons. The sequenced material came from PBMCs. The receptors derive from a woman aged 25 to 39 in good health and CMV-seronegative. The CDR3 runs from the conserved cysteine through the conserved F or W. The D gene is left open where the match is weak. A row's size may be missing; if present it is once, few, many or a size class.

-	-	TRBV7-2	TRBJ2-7	TGTGCCAGCGTTGGGAGCTCCTACGAGCAGTACTTC	CASVGSSYEQYF
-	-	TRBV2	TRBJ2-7	TGTGCCAGCAGGGCCCTGACACTGAGCTCCTACGAGCAGTACTTC	CASRALTLSSYEQYF
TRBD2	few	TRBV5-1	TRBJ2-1	TGCGCCAGCAACCAACTAGCGGCCCAAAGCTCCTACAATGAGCAGTTCTTC	CASNQLAAQSSYNEQFF
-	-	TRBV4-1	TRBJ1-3	TGCGCCAGCAGCCAAGATGCCCGACAAGACTCTGGAAACACCATATATTTT	CASSQDARQDSGNTIYF
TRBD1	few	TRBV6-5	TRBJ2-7	TGTGCCAGCAGTTACGACAGGGAAAGCCCCAGCTACGAGCAGTACTTC	CASSYDRESPSYEQYF
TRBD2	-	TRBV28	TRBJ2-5	TGTGCCAGCAGTGCCGTGGGACTAGCGGACCAAGAGACCCAGTACTTC	CASSAVGLADQETQYF
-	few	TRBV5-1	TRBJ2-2	TGCGCCAGCAGTCCAGGGGCTATTTACGCCCGGGAGCTGTTTTTT	CASSPGAIYARELFF
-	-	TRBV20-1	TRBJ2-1	TGCAGTGCCACACGATACAATGAGCAGTTCTTC	CSATRYNEQFF
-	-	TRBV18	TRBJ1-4	TGTGCCAGCTCACCACGCCTTGAGGAAAAACTGTTTTTT	CASSPRLEEKLFF
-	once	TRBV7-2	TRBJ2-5	TGTGCCAGCAGCCTCAACTCCGGTCAAGAGACCCAGTACTTC	CASSLNSGQETQYF
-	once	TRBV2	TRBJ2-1	TGTGCCAGCAGATACAGGGTTTTCTCCAATGAGCAGTTCTTC	CASRYRVFSNEQFF
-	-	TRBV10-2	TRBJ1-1	TGCGCCAGCATGGCGAACACTGAAGCTTTCTTT	CASMANTEAFF
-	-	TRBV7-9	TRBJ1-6	TGTGCCAGCAGCGGCGGGACTGAGGATAATTCACCCCTCCACTTT	CASSGGTEDNSPLHF
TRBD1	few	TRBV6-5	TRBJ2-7	TGTGCCAGCAGTTACTCCGGGACAGGGCCCTACGAGCAGTACTTC	CASSYSGTGPYEQYF
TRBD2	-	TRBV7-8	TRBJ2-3	TGTGCCAGCAGCTTAGAAGGACTAGCGGGGCGAGATACGCAGTATTTT	CASSLEGLAGRDTQYF
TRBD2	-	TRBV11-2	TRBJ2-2	TGTGCCAGCAGCTTGCTAGCGGGAGCGCGGGCCGGGGAGCTGTTTTTT	CASSLLAGARAGELFF
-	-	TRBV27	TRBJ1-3	TGTGCCACCAGCCTTTCCTACAGGGCTGGAAACACCATATATTTT	CATSLSYRAGNTIYF
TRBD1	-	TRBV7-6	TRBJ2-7	TGTGCCAGCAGCCATCCGGGACAGGGTTACGAGCAGTACTTC	CASSHPGQGYEQYF
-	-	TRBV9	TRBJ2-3	TGTGCCAGCAGCGTCTCCCCTCGGACAGATACGCAGTATTTT	CASSVSPRTDTQYF
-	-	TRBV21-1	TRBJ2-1	TGTGCCAGCAGCAAATCGTTACGGAGGACTAGCGGGGGCTACAATGAGCAGTTCTTC	CASSKSLRRTSGGYNEQFF
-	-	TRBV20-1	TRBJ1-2	TGCAGTGCTAGGGGGGCTGAAGGCTACACCTTC	CSARGAEGYTF
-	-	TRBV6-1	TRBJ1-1	TGTGCCAGCAGTGAAGTCAGTCAGTTCACTGAAGCTTTCTTT	CASSEVSQFTEAFF
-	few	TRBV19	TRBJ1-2	TGTGCCAGTAGTATCGACAACCGCCGAGGGTTTGGCTACACCTTC	CASSIDNRRGFGYTF
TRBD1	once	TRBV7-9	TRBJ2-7	TGTGCCAGCAGCCGGGGACAGACCTACGAGCAGTACTTC	CASSRGQTYEQYF
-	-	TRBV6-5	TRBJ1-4	TGTGCCAGCAGACAGCAAACTAATGAAAAACTGTTTTTT	CASRQQTNEKLFF
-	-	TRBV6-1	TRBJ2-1	TGTGCCAGCAGTGAAGAGGGGGTCCCCTTTTACAATGAGCAGTTCTTC	CASSEEGVPFYNEQFF
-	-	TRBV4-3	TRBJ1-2	TGCGCCAGCAGCCAAGCGTGGAGCTATGGCTACACCTTC	CASSQAWSYGYTF
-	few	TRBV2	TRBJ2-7	TGTGCCAGCAGTGAAGTGGGACTCCGGGTTGGCGAGCAGTACTTC	CASSEVGLRVGEQYF
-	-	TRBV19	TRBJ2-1	TGTGCCAGTAGTATGTCGGGGGGCCCCAATGAGCAGTTCTTC	CASSMSGGPNEQFF
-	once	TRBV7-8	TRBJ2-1	TGTGCCAGCAGCTTAGCTAGAGGCCCTTCCTACAATGAGCAGTTCTTC	CASSLARGPSYNEQFF
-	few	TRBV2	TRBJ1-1	TGTGCCAGCAGGAGTAGAACGAACACTGAAGCTTTCTTT	CASRSRTNTEAFF
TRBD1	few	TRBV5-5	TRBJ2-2	TGTGCCAGCAGCCGGACAGGGTTTTATTCCGGGGAGCTGTTTTTT	CASSRTGFYSGELFF
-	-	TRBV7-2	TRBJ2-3	TGTGCCAGCAGCCCCGGGGGGCGCCTACACACAGATACGCAGTATTTT	CASSPGGRLHTDTQYF
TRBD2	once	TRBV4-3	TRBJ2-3	TGCGCCAGCAGCCCATATAGCGGGAGGGCCAGCACAGATACGCAGTATTTT	CASSPYSGRASTDTQYF
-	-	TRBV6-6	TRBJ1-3	TGTGCCAGCATCGATGGACAGAACACCGGAAACACCATATATTTT	CASIDGQNTGNTIYF
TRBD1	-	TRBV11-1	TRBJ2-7	TGTGCCAGCAGCTTATCGACAGGGGAAGCCTACGAGCAGTACTTC	CASSLSTGEAYEQYF
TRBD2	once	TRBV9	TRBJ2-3	TGTGCCAGCAGCGTAGTGGCTAGCGGGATCCAGGCAGATACGCAGTATTTT	CASSVVASGIQADTQYF
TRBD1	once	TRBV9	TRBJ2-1	TGTGCCAGCAGCGGACGACAGGGGCGCTCCTACAATGAGCAGTTCTTC	CASSGRQGRSYNEQFF
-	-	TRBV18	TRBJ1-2	TGTGCCAGCTCACCAGAAACGTTTTGGGAGTACCACCACTTC	CASSPETFWEYHHF
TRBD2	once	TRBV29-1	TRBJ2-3	TGCAGCACAAGGCGGACTAGCGCAGATACGCAGTATTTT	CSTRRTSADTQYF
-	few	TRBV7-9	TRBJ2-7	TGTGCCAGCAGCACAGAATGGGGAGCCTACGAGCAGTACTTC	CASSTEWGAYEQYF
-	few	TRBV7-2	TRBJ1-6	TGTGCCAGCAGCTTAGGCCAGGGTCGTAATTCACCCCTCCACTTT	CASSLGQGRNSPLHF
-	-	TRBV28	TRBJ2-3	TGTGCCAGCAGTCGCCGGGAGCTAGTCACAGATACGCAGTATTTT	CASSRRELVTDTQYF
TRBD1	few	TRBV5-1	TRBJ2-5	TGCGCCAGCAGCCCGGGGACAGGGCGGGAGACCCAGTACTTC	CASSPGTGRETQYF
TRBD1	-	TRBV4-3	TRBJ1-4	TGCGCCAGCAGCCTGCTGGGACAGGGAGTAACGGGTGAAAAACTGTTTTTT	CASSLLGQGVTGEKLFF
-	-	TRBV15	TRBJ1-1	TGTGCCACCAGCAGGCGGTTGAACACTGAAGCTTTCTTT	CATSRRLNTEAFF